This T cell receptor beta chain originates from a study of T cell changes during pregnancy in multiple sclerosis. Libraries were prepared by immunoSEQ multiplex PCR; TCRdb keeps only in-frame clonotypes and omits some of them. Of around 35,000 clones listed, approximately 90% are singletons. V lost 3 bases and J 8 bases, leaving 14 bases between the germline ends. Germline values: CDR1 SGHNT, CDR2 YYREEE (reference sequence). The CDR3 has 13 residues. The sequence was collected from a female donor with multiple sclerosis, enrolled in a pregnancy study. This chain joins TRBV5-4 and TRBJ1-2; D may be TRBD1 (5 bases). The source was CD8+ T cells from peripheral blood mononuclear cells, collected before pregnancy. In nucleotides, the CDR3 is TGTGCCAGCAGCTACGGGGGGTCGGAGGGCTACACCTTC. It specifies CASSYGGSEGYTF.